This T cell receptor (beta chain) was sequenced during a study of T cells in women clearing cervical HPV infection. Study details: Controls gave blood once infection was undetectable; cases at lesion identification. Case blood was drawn a median around 150 days after lesion detection. The study's findings and limits: Repertoire richness, not evenness, was significantly elevated in CIN3+ cases versus controls. Effector/memory and HPV-specific T cells were not isolated, and association timing is unknown.

The protocol was immunoSEQ multiplex PCR, while the TCRdb copy is restricted to in-frame clones and leaves out a portion. Its table records about 33,000 clones. CDR3 size: 14 residues. J gave up 2 bases and V 1 base, and 3 bases lay outside the gene matches. Germline lookup yields CDR1 DFQATT and CDR2 SNEGSKA (reference sequence). Concerning this clone: Its antigen is unidentified. The read terminates 3 residues ahead of where the CDR3 ends, so the germline J gene completes it.

The chain recombines TRBV20-1 with TRBJ2-3, with 7 nucleotides matching TRBD2. The sequencing sample was made of blood buffy coat. The clonotype was recovered from a woman between 18 and 70 years old with a cervical HPV16 infection that either progressed to CIN3+ or cleared (not recorded which). The sequenced part of the CDR3 DNA is TGCAGTGCTAGAGCGCTAGCGGCCACAGATACG. It translates to CSARALAATDT. Given in full, the CDR3 is CSARALAATDTQYF.